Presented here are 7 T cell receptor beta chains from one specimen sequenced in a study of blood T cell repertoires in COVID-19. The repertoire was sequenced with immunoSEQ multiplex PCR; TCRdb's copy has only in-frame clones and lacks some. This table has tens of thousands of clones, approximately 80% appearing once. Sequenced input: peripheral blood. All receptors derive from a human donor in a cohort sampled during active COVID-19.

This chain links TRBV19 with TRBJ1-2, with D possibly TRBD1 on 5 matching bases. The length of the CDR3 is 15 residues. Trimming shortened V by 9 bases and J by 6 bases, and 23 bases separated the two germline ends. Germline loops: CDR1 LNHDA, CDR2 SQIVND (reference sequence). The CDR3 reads CASSGRQQLGNGYTF. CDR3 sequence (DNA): TGTGCCAGCTCGGGTCGACAGCAATTAGGAAATGGCTACACCTTC.

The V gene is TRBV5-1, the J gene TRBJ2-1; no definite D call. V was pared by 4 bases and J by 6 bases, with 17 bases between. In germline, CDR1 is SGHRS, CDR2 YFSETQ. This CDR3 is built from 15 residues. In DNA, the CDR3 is TGCGCCAGCAGCACTGACACCTGGGCCCTCAATGAGCAGTTCTTC. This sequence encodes CASSTDTWALNEQFF.

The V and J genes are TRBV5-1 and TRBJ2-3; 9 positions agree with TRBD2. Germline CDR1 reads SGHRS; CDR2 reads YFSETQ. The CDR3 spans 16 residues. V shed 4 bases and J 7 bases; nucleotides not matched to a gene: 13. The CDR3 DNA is TGCGCCAGCAGCGGGTCGGCGGGAGGGCTCGTGCATACGCAGTATTTT. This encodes CASSGSAGGLVHTQYF.

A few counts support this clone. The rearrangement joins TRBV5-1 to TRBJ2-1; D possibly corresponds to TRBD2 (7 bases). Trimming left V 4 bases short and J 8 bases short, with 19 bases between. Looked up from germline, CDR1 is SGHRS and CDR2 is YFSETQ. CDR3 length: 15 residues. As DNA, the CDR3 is TGCGCCAGCAGCAACGTCGGGGGGCAGAGGCATGAGCAGTTCTTC. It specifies CASSNVGGQRHEQFF.

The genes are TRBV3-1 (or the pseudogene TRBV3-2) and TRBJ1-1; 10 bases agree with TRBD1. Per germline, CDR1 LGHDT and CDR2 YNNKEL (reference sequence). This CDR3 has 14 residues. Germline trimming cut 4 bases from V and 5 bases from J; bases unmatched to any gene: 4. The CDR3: CASSLGQGGTEAFF. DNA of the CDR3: TGTGCCAGCAGCCTCGGACAGGGGGGGACTGAAGCTTTCTTT.

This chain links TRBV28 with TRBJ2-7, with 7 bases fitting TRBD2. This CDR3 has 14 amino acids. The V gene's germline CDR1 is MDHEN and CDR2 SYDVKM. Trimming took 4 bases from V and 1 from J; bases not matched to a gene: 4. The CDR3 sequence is CASSSPGGSYEQYF. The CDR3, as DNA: TGTGCCAGCAGTTCGCCGGGGGGTTCCTACGAGCAGTACTTC.

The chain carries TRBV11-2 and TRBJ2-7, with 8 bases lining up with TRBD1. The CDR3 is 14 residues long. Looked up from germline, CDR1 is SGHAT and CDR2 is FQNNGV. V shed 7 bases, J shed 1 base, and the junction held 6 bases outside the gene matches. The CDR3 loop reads CASTLGTGSYEQYF. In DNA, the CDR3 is TGTGCCAGCACCCTGGGGACAGGATCCTACGAGCAGTACTTC.